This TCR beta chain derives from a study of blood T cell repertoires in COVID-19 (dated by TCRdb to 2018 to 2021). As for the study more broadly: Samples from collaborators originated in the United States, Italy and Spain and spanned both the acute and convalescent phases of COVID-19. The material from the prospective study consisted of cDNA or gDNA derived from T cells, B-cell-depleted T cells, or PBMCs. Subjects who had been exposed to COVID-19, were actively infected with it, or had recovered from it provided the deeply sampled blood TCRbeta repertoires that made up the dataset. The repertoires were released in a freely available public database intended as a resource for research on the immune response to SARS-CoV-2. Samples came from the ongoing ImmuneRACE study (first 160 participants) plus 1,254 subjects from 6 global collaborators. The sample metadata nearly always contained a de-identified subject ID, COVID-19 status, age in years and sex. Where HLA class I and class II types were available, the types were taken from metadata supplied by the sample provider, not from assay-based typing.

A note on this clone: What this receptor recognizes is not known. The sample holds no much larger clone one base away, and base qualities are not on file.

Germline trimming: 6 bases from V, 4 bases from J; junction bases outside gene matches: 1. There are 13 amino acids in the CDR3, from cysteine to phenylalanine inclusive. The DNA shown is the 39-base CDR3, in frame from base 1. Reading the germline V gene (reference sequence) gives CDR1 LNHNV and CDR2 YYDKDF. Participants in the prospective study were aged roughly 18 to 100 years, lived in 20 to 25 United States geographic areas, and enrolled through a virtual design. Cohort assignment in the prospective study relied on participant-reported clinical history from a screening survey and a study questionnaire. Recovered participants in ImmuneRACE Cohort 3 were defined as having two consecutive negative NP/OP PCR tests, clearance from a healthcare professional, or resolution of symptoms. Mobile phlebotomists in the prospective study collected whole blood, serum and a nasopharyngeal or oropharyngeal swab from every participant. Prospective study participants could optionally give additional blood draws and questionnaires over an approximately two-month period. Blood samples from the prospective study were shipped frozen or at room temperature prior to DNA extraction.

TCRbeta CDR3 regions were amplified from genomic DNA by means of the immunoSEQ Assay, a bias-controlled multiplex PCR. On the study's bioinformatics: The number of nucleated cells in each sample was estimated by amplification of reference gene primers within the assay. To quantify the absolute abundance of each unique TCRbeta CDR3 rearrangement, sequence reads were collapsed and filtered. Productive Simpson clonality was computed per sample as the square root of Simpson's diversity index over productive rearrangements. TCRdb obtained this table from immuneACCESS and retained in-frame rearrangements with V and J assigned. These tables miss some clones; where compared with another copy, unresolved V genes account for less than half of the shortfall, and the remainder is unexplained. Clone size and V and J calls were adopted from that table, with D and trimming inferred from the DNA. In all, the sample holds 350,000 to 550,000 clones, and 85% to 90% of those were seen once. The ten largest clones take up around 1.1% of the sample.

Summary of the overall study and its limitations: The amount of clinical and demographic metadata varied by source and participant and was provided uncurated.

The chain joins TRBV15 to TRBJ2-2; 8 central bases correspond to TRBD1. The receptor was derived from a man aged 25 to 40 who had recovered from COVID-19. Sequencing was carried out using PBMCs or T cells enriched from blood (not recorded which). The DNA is TGTGCCACCAGTACAGGGGGCACCGGGGAGCTGTTTTTT. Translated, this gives CATSTGGTGELFF. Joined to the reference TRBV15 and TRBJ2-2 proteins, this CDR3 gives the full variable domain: DAMVIQNPRYQVTQFGKPVTLSCSQTLNHNVMYWYQQKSSQAPKLLFHYYDKDFNNEADTPDNFQSRRPNTSFCFLDIRSPGLGDTAMYLCATSTGGTGELFFGEGSRLTVL.